These 29 T cell receptor beta chains share one sample of origin, sequenced in a study of blood T cell repertoires in COVID-19. Assay used: immunoSEQ multiplex PCR; TCRdb lists only in-frame clones, some missing. Of 150,000 to 200,000 clones listed, 70% to 90% are singletons. The sequenced sample was peripheral blood. Receptor source: a human donor in a cohort sampled during active COVID-19.

This chain connects TRBV11-2 to TRBJ2-7; a possible D gene is TRBD2 (5 bases). The CDR3 extends over 15 amino acids. Trimming took 5 bases from V and 6 from J, leaving 20 bases between them. The germline V gene has CDR1 SGHAT and CDR2 FQNNGV. CDR3 loop: CASSRGSFVSGEQYF. For the CDR3, the DNA is TGTGCCAGCAGCAGAGGGTCCTTTGTATCTGGCGAGCAGTACTTC.

The V and J genes are TRBV20-1 and TRBJ1-6; TRBD1 might be the D (5 bases). Germline CDR1 and CDR2: DFQATT and SNEGSKA (reference sequence). The length of the CDR3 is 12 residues. Deletions cut 3 bases from V and 7 bases from J, with 7 bases between. CDR3 in DNA: TGCAGTGCTAGTAAGGGGAATTCACCCCTCCACTTT. Its protein is CSASKGNSPLHF.

This chain links TRBV19 with TRBJ2-5, with 10 bases that match TRBD2. The germline V gene has CDR1 LNHDA and CDR2 SQIVND (reference sequence). The CDR3 has 16 amino acids. V lost 4 bases and J lost 2; bases outside the gene matches: 7. CDR3 DNA sequence: TGTGCCAGTAGTACCGGACTAGCGGTTGGTCAAGAGACCCAGTACTTC. This gives the protein CASSTGLAVGQETQYF.

The chain uses TRBV11-2 and TRBJ2-7, with a weak D call TRBD1 (6 bases). Germline assignment: CDR1 SGHAT and CDR2 FQNNGV. V was trimmed by 1 base and J by 6 bases, leaving 16 bases between them. This CDR3 contains 15 residues. The CDR3 coding sequence is TGTGCCAGCAGCTTAGGTGTGGCCAGGGGTAGCGAGCAGTACTTC. Its translation is CASSLGVARGSEQYF.

The V gene is TRBV5-4, the J gene TRBJ2-4, with 9 bases identical to TRBD2. Losses at the gene ends were 2 bases for V and 4 bases for J; bases not matched to a gene: 7. The germline V gene encodes CDR1 SGHNT and CDR2 YYREEE (reference sequence). The CDR3 is made up of 16 amino acids. The CDR3 protein is CASSFGRREGKNIQYF. The CDR3 nucleotides read TGTGCCAGCAGCTTCGGTCGGCGGGAGGGTAAAAACATTCAGTACTTC.

The rearrangement links TRBV3-1 (or the pseudogene TRBV3-2) to TRBJ1-4, with 9 bases matching TRBD1. CDR1 and CDR2 (germline): LGHDT, YNNKEL (reference sequence). The CDR3 loop spans 14 amino acids. Trimming took 5 bases from V and 7 from J; bases not matched to a gene: 5. The CDR3, as DNA: TGTGCCAGCAGCGGTGGGACAGGGTTTGAAAAACTGTTTTTT. Its protein is CASSGGTGFEKLFF.

The rearrangement joins TRBV29-1 to TRBJ1-5; 10 bases align to TRBD1. CDR1 and CDR2 from the germline V gene are SQVTM and ANQGSEA. The CDR3 spans 14 residues. Losses at the gene ends were 5 bases for V and 5 bases for J; bases not matched to a gene: 6. CDR3 sequence reads: CSVQTGTGDQPQHF. For the CDR3, the DNA is TGCAGCGTTCAGACCGGGACAGGGGATCAGCCCCAGCATTTT. Full variable domain (rest looked up from reference TRBV29-1 and TRBJ1-5): SAVISQKPSRDICQRGTSLTIQCQVDSQVTMMFWYRQQPGQSLTLIATANQGSEATYESGFVIDKFPISRPNLTFSTLTVSNMSPEDSSIYLCSVQTGTGDQPQHFGDGTRLSIL.

The gene calls are TRBV7-9 and TRBJ1-1, with 10 bases that match TRBD1. Germline values: CDR1 SEHNR, CDR2 FQNEAQ (reference sequence). The CDR3 is 14 residues long. V lost 6 bases, J lost 4 bases, and 5 bases stayed unmatched. CDR3 DNA sequence: TGTGCCAGCAGTACGGGACAGGGGAGCACTGAAGCTTTCTTT. It specifies CASSTGQGSTEAFF.

The chain uses TRBV5-1 and TRBJ2-7; 8 positions match TRBD1. CDR1 is SGHRS and CDR2 is YFSETQ in the germline V gene. J was trimmed by 1 base and V by 4 bases; bases with no gene match: 10. This CDR3 has 16 amino acids. The CDR3 region is CASSVIPGQVSYEQYF. CDR3 coding DNA: TGCGCCAGCAGCGTTATTCCGGGACAGGTATCCTACGAGCAGTACTTC.

The chain couples TRBV4-3 to TRBJ2-5, with a weak D call TRBD2 (6 bases). The germline V gene encodes CDR1 LGHNA and CDR2 YSLEER. This CDR3 has 15 residues. Trimming removed 0 bases from V and 2 bases from J, with 10 bases in between. CDR3: CASSQEARGQETQYF. CDR3 bases: TGCGCCAGCAGCCAAGAGGCCCGGGGGCAAGAGACCCAGTACTTC.

DNA of the CDR3: TGCAGCGTGGCAGGCGGACAGGGTGGGATGAACACTGAAGCTTTCTTT. It translates to CSVAGGQGGMNTEAFF. The chain links TRBV29-1 to TRBJ1-1; TRBD1 aligns across 8 bases. The CDR3 contains 16 residues. Germline values: CDR1 SQVTM, CDR2 ANQGSEA. Germline trimming cut 6 bases from V and 0 bases from J; bases unmatched to any gene: 12.

The chain joins TRBV6-1 to TRBJ1-2; the match to TRBD1 covers 8 bases. After removal of 4 bases from V and 8 bases from J, the junction contained 24 bases not matched to a gene. The CDR3 has 19 amino acids. Germline loops: CDR1 MNHNS, CDR2 SASEGT. The CDR3 is CASSGPANRLTGVGGGYTF. The CDR3 coding sequence is TGTGCCAGCAGTGGGCCGGCCAACAGATTGACAGGGGTCGGGGGGGGCTACACCTTC.

The rearrangement joins TRBV19 to TRBJ2-1, with a weak D call TRBD2 (6 bases). This CDR3 is built from 17 residues. The V end lost 1 base, the J end lost 4 bases, and 17 bases lay between the germline ends. Looked up from germline, CDR1 is LNHDA and CDR2 is SQIVND (reference sequence). The CDR3 DNA follows: TGTGCCAGTAGTATAGGGAAACTAGCTAAGACTTACAATGAGCAGTTCTTC. Translated: CASSIGKLAKTYNEQFF.

This clone came up a few times. The chain employs TRBV10-1 and TRBJ2-7; TRBD1 matches 12 bases. CDR3 size: 14 residues. The germline V gene encodes CDR1 WNHNN and CDR2 SYGVQD (reference sequence). Unmatched junction bases numbered 5, after V lost 6 bases and J lost 5 bases. DNA of the CDR3: TGCGCCAGCAGCTCCGGGACAGGGGGCAACGAGCAGTACTTC. It encodes CASSSGTGGNEQYF.

The rearrangement links TRBV24-1 to TRBJ1-2; the match to TRBD1 covers 12 bases. V gave up 1 base and J gave up 8 bases; unmatched junction bases: 13. Germline assignment: CDR1 KGHDR and CDR2 SFDVKD. The CDR3 totals 18 residues. The CDR3 protein is CATSDFSSGGQGAGGYTF. CDR3 DNA: TGTGCCACCAGTGATTTCTCGTCTGGGGGACAGGGGGCTGGCGGCTACACCTTC.

Remarks on this clone: Relative to the germline gene, one junction end is altered; a read error may explain this. The same CDR3 can be traced to other DNA sequences in this sample. V gene TRBV15 combines with J gene TRBJ2-1; 8 bases are shared with TRBD1. Germline lookup yields CDR1 LNHNV and CDR2 YYDKDF (reference sequence). The CDR3 contains 15 residues. CDR3 DNA: TGTGCCACCAGTAGAGACAGGGGCTCCTACAATGAGCAGTTCTTC. This encodes CATSRDRGSYNEQFF.

The CDR3 DNA reads as TGTGCCAGTGGAAGGGGGCTCGGCGGGGAGCTGTTTTTT. Translation: CASGRGLGGELFF. The chain carries TRBV19 and TRBJ2-2; 7 bases are a match to TRBD1. Germline V gives CDR1 LNHDA, CDR2 SQIVND (reference sequence). Trimming took 8 bases from V and 7 from J; bases not matched to a gene: 7. The CDR3 totals 13 residues.

As for this clone: An end of the junction does not agree with germline; a read error may underlie this. The gene calls are TRBV19 and TRBJ2-3; TRBD1 matches 9 bases. Germline CDR1 LNHDA, CDR2 SQIVND (reference sequence). The CDR3 runs 15 residues. This CDR3 reads CASSLDRGSADTQYF. CDR3 DNA: TGTGCCAGTAGTTTAGACAGGGGGAGTGCAGATACGCAGTATTTT. The full variable domain, completed using reference TRBV19 and TRBJ2-3, is DGGITQSPKYLFRKEGQNVTLSCEQNLNHDAMYWYRQDPGQGLRLIYYSQIVNDFQKGDIAEGYSVSREKKESFPLTVTSAQKNPTAFYLCASSLDRGSADTQYFGPGTRLTVL.

The chain combines TRBV5-6 with TRBJ2-2, with D possibly being TRBD2 (6 bases). The CDR3 has 14 amino acids. Germline values: CDR1 SGHDT, CDR2 YYEEEE. Deletions cut 4 bases from V and 4 bases from J, with 11 bases between. CDR3 nucleotide sequence: TGTGCCAGCAGCCGGGACTCTTCCACCGGGGAGCTGTTTTTT. Amino acids: CASSRDSSTGELFF. Together with reference TRBV5-6 and TRBJ2-2, the CDR3 gives the full variable domain: DAGVTQSPTHLIKTRGQQVTLRCSPKSGHDTVSWYQQALGQGPQFIFQYYEEEERQRGNFPDRFSGHQFPNYSSELNVNALLLGDSALYLCASSRDSSTGELFFGEGSRLTVL.

The count of this clone is one. The chain couples TRBV29-1 to TRBJ2-2; the D is unclear. Germline assignment: CDR1 SQVTM and CDR2 ANQGSEA. The CDR3 length is 10 residues. V was clipped by 7 bases and J by 4 bases, with 4 bases between them. The CDR3 DNA reads as TGCAGCGCCAGCACCGGGGAGCTGTTTTTT. Encoded protein: CSASTGELFF.

The CDR3 sequence is CASSDIGLRSETQYF. The CDR3 DNA is TGCGCCAGCAGTGATATCGGACTACGGTCCGAGACCCAGTACTTC. This chain uses TRBV10-2 with TRBJ2-5, with D possibly TRBD2 on 6 matching bases. Trimming cost V 3 bases and J 5 bases, with 16 bases left between them. This CDR3 is 15 amino acids long. Germline-derived CDR1 and CDR2 are WSHSY and SAAADI.

This chain joins TRBV4-3 and TRBJ2-3; the match to TRBD2 covers 12 bases. This CDR3 region has 16 residues. CDR1 LGHNA and CDR2 YSLEER come from the germline V gene. After removal of 4 bases from V and 5 bases from J, the junction contained 7 bases not matched to a gene. The CDR3 here is CASSLLAGGSGDTQYF. CDR3 bases: TGCGCCAGCAGCCTTCTAGCGGGAGGGTCTGGAGATACGCAGTATTTT.

The chain uses TRBV29-1 and TRBJ2-4, with 7 bases aligning to TRBD2. The junction had 4 bases not matched to a gene; V was cut back by 4 bases and J by 1 base. The CDR3 loop spans 14 amino acids. Germline CDR1 and CDR2: SQVTM and ANQGSEA. The CDR3 nucleotides are TGCAGCGTTGCGTGGGGGGGGGCCAAAAACATTCAGTACTTC. The encoded protein is CSVAWGGAKNIQYF.

This chain uses TRBV9 with TRBJ2-3; D is undetermined. CDR1 SGDLS and CDR2 YYNGEE come from the germline V gene. Trimming pared 1 base from V and 0 bases from J, leaving 6 bases between. The CDR3 loop spans 14 amino acids. CDR3 protein: CASSVWASTDTQYF. CDR3 DNA: TGTGCCAGCAGCGTATGGGCTAGCACAGATACGCAGTATTTT.

V usage is TRBV7-8 and J usage is TRBJ1-5; 8 nucleotides line up with TRBD1. Germline CDR1 and CDR2: SGHVS and FQNEAQ. The CDR3 loop spans 15 amino acids. J gave up 6 bases and V 3 bases, and 7 bases lay outside the gene matches. The CDR3 is CASSLRQGLGQPQHF. DNA of the CDR3: TGTGCCAGCAGCTTGAGACAGGGGTTGGGTCAGCCCCAGCATTTT.

The chain couples TRBV7-2 to TRBJ2-7; no firm D call. Germline assignment: CDR1 SGHTA and CDR2 FQGNSA. The V gene lost 1 base and the J gene lost 0 bases, with 10 bases spanning the gap. The CDR3 covers 15 residues. The CDR3 protein is CASSLESAYSYEQYF. The CDR3 DNA reads as TGTGCCAGCAGCTTAGAAAGCGCATACTCCTACGAGCAGTACTTC.

V usage is TRBV27 and J usage is TRBJ1-2; 7 bases are a match to TRBD1. V was clipped by 6 bases and J by 4 bases; unmatched bases: 8. The germline gives CDR1 MNHEY, CDR2 SMNVEV (reference sequence). The CDR3 contains 14 residues. This CDR3 is CASSPRQGLYGYTF. CDR3 nucleotide sequence: TGTGCCAGCAGCCCAAGACAGGGCCTCTATGGCTACACCTTC.

The chain combines TRBV7-2 with TRBJ1-1; D ambiguous. The V gene's germline CDR1 is SGHTA and CDR2 FQGNSA. The CDR3 consists of 15 residues. The V gene lost 0 bases and the J gene lost 0 bases, with 8 bases spanning the gap. CDR3 amino acids: CASSLAHSMNTEAFF. The CDR3 DNA is TGTGCCAGCAGCTTAGCGCACAGTATGAACACTGAAGCTTTCTTT.

This rearrangement joins TRBV5-1 to TRBJ1-3, with no clear D. V lost 4 bases and J 0 bases, leaving 11 bases between the germline ends. Germline-derived CDR1 and CDR2 are SGHRS and YFSETQ. This CDR3 spans 15 amino acids. This CDR3 reads CASSRGDDSGNTIYF. The CDR3 DNA follows: TGCGCCAGCAGCCGAGGCGACGACTCTGGAAACACCATATATTTT.